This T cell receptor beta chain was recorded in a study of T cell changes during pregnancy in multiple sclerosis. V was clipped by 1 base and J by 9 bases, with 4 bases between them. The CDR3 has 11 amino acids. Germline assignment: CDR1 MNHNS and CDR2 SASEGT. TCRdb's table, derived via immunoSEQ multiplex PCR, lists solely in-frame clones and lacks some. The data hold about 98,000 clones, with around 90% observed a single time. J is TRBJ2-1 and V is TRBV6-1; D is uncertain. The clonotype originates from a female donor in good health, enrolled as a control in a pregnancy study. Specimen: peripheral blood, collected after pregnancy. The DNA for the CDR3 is TGTGCCAGCAGTGAAGGCGGTGAGCAGTTCTTC. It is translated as CASSEGGEQFF.